Shown below are 9 T cell receptor beta chains from a single sample sequenced in a study of OX40 agonist ivuxolimab in advanced cancers. Library construction relied on the immunoSEQ multiplex PCR assay. TCRdb retrieved this table from immuneACCESS and kept in-frame rearrangements only. Not all clones are present; in checked studies, unresolved V genes account for under half, and no reason is known for the remainder. Here the sample has around 95,000 clones; approximately 91% occur a single time. The top ten clones comprise approximately 0.7% of the sample. The material sequenced was CD4+ or CD8+ T cells sorted from blood, taken in a trial of the OX40 agonist ivuxolimab. These receptors originate from an adult with an advanced solid tumor such as melanoma, head and neck, liver or kidney cancer.

The chain uses TRBV7-2 and TRBJ1-2; 8 positions match TRBD1. The CDR3 sequence is 14 residues long. J lost 8 bases, V lost 1 base, and 6 bases had no gene match. The V gene's germline CDR1 is SGHTA and CDR2 FQGNSA. The CDR3: CASSLETGDAGYTF. The CDR3, as DNA: TGTGCCAGCAGCTTAGAGACAGGGGACGCGGGCTACACCTTC.

The CDR3 loop reads CASSYGLAGVETQYF. CDR3 DNA sequence: TGTGCCAGTAGTTACGGACTAGCGGGAGTTGAGACCCAGTACTTC. The gene calls are TRBV19 and TRBJ2-5; 13 positions match TRBD2. The V gene end was trimmed by 5 bases and the J gene end by 5 bases; junction bases not matched to a gene: 5. The CDR3 covers 15 residues. Germline values: CDR1 LNHDA, CDR2 SQIVND (reference sequence).

The J gene is TRBJ2-7, the V gene TRBV15, with D hard to call. This CDR3 is built from 14 residues. Germline-derived CDR1 and CDR2 are LNHNV and YYDKDF (reference sequence). V lost 3 bases, J lost 0 bases, and 9 bases lay in between. The CDR3 region is CATSSAASSYEQYF. The CDR3 nucleotides are TGTGCCACCAGCAGTGCCGCGTCCTCCTACGAGCAGTACTTC. Supplemented by reference TRBV15 and TRBJ2-7, the full variable domain reads DAMVIQNPRYQVTQFGKPVTLSCSQTLNHNVMYWYQQKSSQAPKLLFHYYDKDFNNEADTPDNFQSRRPNTSFCFLDIRSPGLGDTAMYLCATSSAASSYEQYFGPGTRLTVT.

This clone has a single count. The rearrangement uses TRBV2 and TRBJ2-3, with 11 bases that match TRBD1. The CDR3 has 15 residues. V dropped 8 bases and J dropped 5; count of bases not matched to a gene: 9. The germline V gene has CDR1 SNHLY and CDR2 FYNNEI. In DNA form, the CDR3 reads TGTGCCAGCCCCTCCGGGACAGGGGGAGAAGATACGCAGTATTTT. It encodes CASPSGTGGEDTQYF.

The rearrangement uses TRBV5-1 and TRBJ2-5, with a tentative D call TRBD1 (7 bases). The CDR3 consists of 15 residues. V was pared by 4 bases and J by 2 bases, with 15 bases between. The V gene's germline CDR1 is SGHRS and CDR2 YFSETQ. The CDR3 loop is CASSHQTGTQETQYF. CDR3 sequence (DNA): TGCGCCAGCAGCCACCAGACAGGGACTCAAGAGACCCAGTACTTC.

Remarks on this clone: This same CDR3 is encoded by further DNA sequences in the sample. The rearrangement links TRBV30 to TRBJ2-7; D call uncertain. The CDR3 totals 11 residues. Germline CDR1 reads GTSNPN; CDR2 reads SVGIG (reference sequence). Trimming removed 1 base from V and 4 bases from J, with 5 bases in between. CDR3 loop: CAWSGGYEQYF. Written as DNA, the CDR3 is TGTGCCTGGAGTGGGGGATACGAGCAGTACTTC.

The rearrangement joins TRBV15 to TRBJ2-2, with 7 positions matching TRBD1. The J segment lost 1 base and the V segment lost 7 bases, leaving 3 bases of the junction unmatched. CDR3 length: 14 residues. The germline V gene has CDR1 LNHNV and CDR2 YYDKDF (reference sequence). The CDR3: CATMGQMNTGELFF. The DNA of the CDR3 is TGTGCCACCATGGGACAGATGAACACCGGGGAGCTGTTTTTT.

The chain recombines TRBV18 with TRBJ2-1; D is perhaps TRBD1 (5 bases). The germline V gene has CDR1 KGHSH and CDR2 LQKENI. This CDR3 has 15 residues. V dropped 2 bases and J dropped 3 bases, with 11 bases sitting between them. CDR3 bases: TGTGCCAGCTCACCAGTACAGGCTCGCTACAATGAGCAGTTCTTC. Its protein is CASSPVQARYNEQFF.

V usage is TRBV7-8 and J usage is TRBJ1-1; tentatively, D is TRBD1 (5 bases). The V end was cut by 6 bases, the J end by 1 base, with 12 bases between. The CDR3 has 14 amino acids. Looked up from germline, CDR1 is SGHVS and CDR2 is FQNEAQ. The chain's CDR3 is CASRTGTANTEAFF. The CDR3 DNA follows: TGTGCCAGCAGAACCGGGACGGCGAACACTGAAGCTTTCTTT.